The T cell receptor beta chain described here comes from a study of cytomegalovirus exposure and HLA in healthy donors. Findings and limits, study-wide: In presence/absence analyses, roughly uniform sequencing depth across donors was assumed. The authors judged a highly shared variant cluster likely a sequencing artifact. Investigators reported under 200 TCR beta chains as tied to cytomegalovirus.

The CDR3 length is 19 residues. V dropped 2 bases and J dropped 0; count of bases not matched to a gene: 11. CDR1 and CDR2 (germline): SGDLS, YYNGEE. PCR primers comprised 60 Vbeta and 13 Jbeta primers. Libraries were prepared by immunoSEQ multiplex PCR; TCRdb keeps only in-frame clonotypes and omits some of them. The top ten hold about 0.36% of the sample, which has some 200,000 clones, roughly 83% seen once. Turning to this clone: What it binds is unknown.

The V call is TRBV9, the J call TRBJ2-2; TRBD2 matches at 9 bases. The specimen was PBMCs. This clonotype was sampled from a male donor in good health and CMV-seropositive. CDR3 DNA sequence: TGTGCCAGCAGCGTCCTAGGACTAGCGAAGTCCGCGAACACCGGGGAGCTGTTTTTT. This encodes CASSVLGLAKSANTGELFF.